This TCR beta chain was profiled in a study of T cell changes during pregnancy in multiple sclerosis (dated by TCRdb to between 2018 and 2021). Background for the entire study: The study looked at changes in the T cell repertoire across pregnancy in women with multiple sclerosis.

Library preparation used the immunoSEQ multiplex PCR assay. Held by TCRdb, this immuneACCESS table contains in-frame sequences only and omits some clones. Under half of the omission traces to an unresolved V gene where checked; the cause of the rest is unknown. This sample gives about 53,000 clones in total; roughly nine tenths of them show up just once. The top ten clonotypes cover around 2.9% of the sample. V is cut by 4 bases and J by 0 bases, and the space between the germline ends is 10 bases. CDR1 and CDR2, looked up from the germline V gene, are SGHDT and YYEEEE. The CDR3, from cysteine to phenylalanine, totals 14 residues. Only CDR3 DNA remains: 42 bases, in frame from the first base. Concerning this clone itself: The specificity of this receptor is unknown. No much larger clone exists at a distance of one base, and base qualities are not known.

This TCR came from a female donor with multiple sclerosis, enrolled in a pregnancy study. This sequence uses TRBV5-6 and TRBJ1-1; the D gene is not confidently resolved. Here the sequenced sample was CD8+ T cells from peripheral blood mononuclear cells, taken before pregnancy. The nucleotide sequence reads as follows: TGTGCCAGCAGCCGGTCATATATGAACACTGAAGCTTTCTTT. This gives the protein CASSRSYMNTEAFF.